Listed below are T cell receptor beta chains from one sample, sequenced in a study of blood T cell repertoires in COVID-19. Profiling relied on immunoSEQ multiplex PCR, and the TCRdb table lists in-frame clones only, not all of them. Of under 100,000 clones detected, roughly 90% appear once; the ten largest clones hold approximately 4.4%. Sequencing input: peripheral blood. These receptors all stem from a man in his fifties or sixties with active COVID-19. Each CDR3 is given with its conserved first and last residue. The order of the fields is D gene, clone size, V gene, J gene, CDR3 protein, CDR3 DNA. A D gene is named only where the DNA matches it firmly. The size entry is marked missing in some rows and otherwise reads once, few, many or a size class.

D gene: TRBD1; clone size: -; V gene: TRBV10-3; J gene: TRBJ2-7; CDR3 protein: CAISVGTGGAYEQYF; CDR3 DNA: TGTGCCATCAGTGTAGGGACAGGGGGGGCCTACGAGCAGTACTTC
D gene: TRBD1; clone size: few; V gene: TRBV4-2; J gene: TRBJ2-7; CDR3 protein: CASSPDRGGYEQYF; CDR3 DNA: TGTGCCAGCAGCCCCGACAGGGGCGGCTACGAGCAGTACTTC
D gene: TRBD2; clone size: -; V gene: TRBV7-3; J gene: TRBJ2-1; CDR3 protein: CASSLTSGGVDEQFF; CDR3 DNA: TGTGCCAGCAGCTTAACTAGCGGGGGGGTGGATGAGCAGTTCTTC
D gene: -; clone size: -; V gene: TRBV3-1/TRBV3-2; J gene: TRBJ1-3; CDR3 protein: CASSPAGGRNTIYF; CDR3 DNA: TGTGCCAGCAGCCCCGCGGGGGGCAGAAACACCATATATTTT
D gene: -; clone size: -; V gene: TRBV12-3/TRBV12-4; J gene: TRBJ2-2; CDR3 protein: CASSSPTTGELFF; CDR3 DNA: TGTGCCAGCAGTTCCCCTACGACCGGGGAGCTGTTTTTT
D gene: TRBD1; clone size: -; V gene: TRBV5-5; J gene: TRBJ2-3; CDR3 protein: CASSWGQLSTDTQYF; CDR3 DNA: TGTGCCAGCAGCTGGGGACAGCTTAGCACAGATACGCAGTATTTT
D gene: -; clone size: -; V gene: TRBV28; J gene: TRBJ2-7; CDR3 protein: CASSTSVLGEQYF; CDR3 DNA: TGTGCCAGCAGCACCAGCGTCCTCGGCGAGCAGTACTTC
D gene: -; clone size: -; V gene: TRBV29-1; J gene: TRBJ1-1; CDR3 protein: CSVAGGGRTMNTEAFF; CDR3 DNA: TGCAGCGTCGCTGGGGGGGGCCGTACAATGAACACTGAAGCTTTCTTT
D gene: -; clone size: -; V gene: TRBV7-8; J gene: TRBJ2-6; CDR3 protein: CASSLRDSKTNVLTF; CDR3 DNA: TGTGCCAGCAGCTTAAGAGACAGTAAGACCAACGTCCTGACTTTC
D gene: TRBD2; clone size: -; V gene: TRBV6-2/TRBV6-3; J gene: TRBJ2-1; CDR3 protein: CASSYWRGIGLAGGNNEQFF; CDR3 DNA: TGTGCCAGCAGTTACTGGCGAGGGATTGGACTAGCGGGGGGGAACAATGAGCAGTTCTTC